What follows describes a single T cell receptor beta chain. The data derive from a study of identical twins. The germline V gene has CDR1 SGHNT and CDR2 YENEEA. The trim removed 2 bases at V and 7 bases at J, leaving 10 bases unmatched. The CDR3 runs to 16 residues. TCRdb fed the 5' RACE reads into MiXCR, producing one record per CDR3 protein. The top ten hold about an eighth of the sample, which has about 790,000 distinct CDR3 sequences, around a sixth seen once. The data also belong to a second study, concerning T cells expressing NK-cell markers. That source notes: The leading position in the CD3+CD56-NKG2C+ fraction of several donors also went to these clonotypes.

This clonotype was obtained from a woman aged 18-29 years in good health. The chain recombines TRBV11-3 with TRBJ2-1; 8 bases fit TRBD2. Sequencing input: PBMCs. CDR3 amino acids: CASSLFSGGAGNEQFF. The CDR3 DNA reads as TGTGCCAGCAGCTTATTTTCCGGGGGGGCGGGGAATGAGCAGTTCTTC. Drawing the rest from reference TRBV11-3 and TRBJ2-1, the complete variable domain is EAGVVQSPRYKIIEKKQPVAFWCNPISGHNTLYWYLQNLGQGPELLIRYENEEAVDDSQLPKDRFSAERLKGVDSTLKIQPAELGDSAVYLCASSLFSGGAGNEQFFGPGTRLTVL.